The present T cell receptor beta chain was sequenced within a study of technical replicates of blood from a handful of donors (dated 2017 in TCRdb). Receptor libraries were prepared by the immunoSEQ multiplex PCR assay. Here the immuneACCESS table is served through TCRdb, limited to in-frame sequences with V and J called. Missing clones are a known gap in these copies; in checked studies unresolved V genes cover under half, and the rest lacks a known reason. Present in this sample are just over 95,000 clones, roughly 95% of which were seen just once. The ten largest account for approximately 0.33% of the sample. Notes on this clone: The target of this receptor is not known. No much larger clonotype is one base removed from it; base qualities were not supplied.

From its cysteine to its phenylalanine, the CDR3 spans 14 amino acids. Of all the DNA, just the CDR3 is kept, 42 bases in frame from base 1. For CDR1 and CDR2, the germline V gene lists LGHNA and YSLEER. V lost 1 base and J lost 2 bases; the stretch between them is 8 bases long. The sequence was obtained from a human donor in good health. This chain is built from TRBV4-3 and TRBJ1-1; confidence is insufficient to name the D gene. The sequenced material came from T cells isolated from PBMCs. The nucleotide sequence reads TGCGCCAGCAGCCAAGTTTGGCAAAACACTGAAGCTTTCTTT. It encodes CASSQVWQNTEAFF.